The present TCR beta chain was sequenced within a study of cytomegalovirus exposure and HLA in healthy donors. Whole-study context: As released early, the data held some 80 million unique TCRs from HLA-typed donors. Findings and limits, study-wide: Apparent HLA restriction characterized most CMV-associated TCR beta chains in a later analysis. Being indistinguishable, some V segments were excluded, TRBV6-2 and TRBV6-3 among them.

Primers included in the PCR were 60 Vbeta and 13 Jbeta primers. Per the study methods: About 88 million unique TCR beta chains, around 11 million of them shared, were counted by a later analysis. Here immunoSEQ multiplex PCR was the method, and the copy in TCRdb shows in-frame clones only, minus some. The V and J calls and the clone size are those of that table, but D and trimming were determined from the DNA. The sample has some 110,000 clones, 60% to 80% seen once. This clone was seen only once. The antigen remains undetermined. Losses at the gene ends were 7 bases for V and 9 bases for J; bases not matched to a gene: 8. The CDR3 runs 14 residues. Germline-derived CDR1 and CDR2 are ENHRY and SYGVKD.

This TCR came from a man over 45 in good health and CMV-seropositive. Specimen: PBMCs. This chain links TRBV10-3 with TRBJ1-6; TRBD1 matches at 8 bases. Here the CDR3 DNA reads TGTGCCATCACCCAGACAGGGGTTGGTTCACCCCTCCACTTT. This translates into CAITQTGVGSPLHF.